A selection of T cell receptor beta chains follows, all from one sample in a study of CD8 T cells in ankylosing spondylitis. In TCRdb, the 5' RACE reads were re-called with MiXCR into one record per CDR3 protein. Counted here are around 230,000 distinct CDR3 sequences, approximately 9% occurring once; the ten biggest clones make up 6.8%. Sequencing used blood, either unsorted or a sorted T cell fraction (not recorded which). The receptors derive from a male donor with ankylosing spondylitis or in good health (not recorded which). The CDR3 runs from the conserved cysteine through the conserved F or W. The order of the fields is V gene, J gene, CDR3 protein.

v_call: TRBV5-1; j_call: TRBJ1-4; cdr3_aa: CASSLGTGGSMTPTNEKLFF
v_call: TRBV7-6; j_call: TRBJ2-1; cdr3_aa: CASSPLTSLSYNEQFF
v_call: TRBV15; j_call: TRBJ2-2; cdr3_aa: CATSRVGPGQNTGELFF
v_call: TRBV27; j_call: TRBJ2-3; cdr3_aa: CASTSLSGSMADTQYF
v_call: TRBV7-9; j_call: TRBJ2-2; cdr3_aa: CASTSRGAPGELFF
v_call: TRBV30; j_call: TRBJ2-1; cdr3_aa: CAWSDSDLHEQFF
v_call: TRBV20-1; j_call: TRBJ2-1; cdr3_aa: CSARGVYMGYNEQFF
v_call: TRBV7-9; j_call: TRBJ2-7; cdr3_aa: CASSSSDSRGEQYF
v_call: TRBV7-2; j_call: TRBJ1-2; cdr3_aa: CASSLGSGWDGGYTF
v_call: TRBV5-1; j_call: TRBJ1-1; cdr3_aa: CASSSAPGQGAPEAFF
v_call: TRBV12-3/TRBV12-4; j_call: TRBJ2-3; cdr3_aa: CASSPTSRNTDTQYF
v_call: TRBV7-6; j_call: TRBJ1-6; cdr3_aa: CASSLDDRGFDNSPLHF
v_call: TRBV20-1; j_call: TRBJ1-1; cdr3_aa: CSASNRVNTEAFF
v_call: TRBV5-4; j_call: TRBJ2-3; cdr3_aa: CASSLWASGPSTDTQYF
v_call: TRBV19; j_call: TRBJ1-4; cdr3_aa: CASSRKGWLVTTATNEKLFF
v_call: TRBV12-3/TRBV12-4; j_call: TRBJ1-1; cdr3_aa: CASSLDAKGGTEAFF
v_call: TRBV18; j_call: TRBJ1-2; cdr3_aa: CASSADRGSYGYTF
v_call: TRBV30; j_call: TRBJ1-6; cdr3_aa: CAWSERRNSPLHF
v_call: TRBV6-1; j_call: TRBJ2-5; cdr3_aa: CASMRATGKETQYF
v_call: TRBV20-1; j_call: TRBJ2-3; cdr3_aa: CSARSHTDTQYF
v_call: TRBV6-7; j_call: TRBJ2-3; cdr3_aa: CASSYLAGSDTQYF
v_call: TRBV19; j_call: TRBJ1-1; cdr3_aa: CASSGPGFWNTEAFF
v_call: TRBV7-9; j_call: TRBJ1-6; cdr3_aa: CASSSGQGAGSPLHF
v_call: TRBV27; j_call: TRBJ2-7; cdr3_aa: CASSLSTGTFYEQYF
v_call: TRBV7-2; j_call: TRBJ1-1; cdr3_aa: CASSLMPTNTEAFF
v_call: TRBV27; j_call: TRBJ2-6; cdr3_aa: CASSSEGVLSGANVLTF
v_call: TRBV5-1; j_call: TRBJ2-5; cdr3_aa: CASSLGRARFQETQYF
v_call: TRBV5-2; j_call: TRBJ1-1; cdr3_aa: CARGPPTLNTEAFF
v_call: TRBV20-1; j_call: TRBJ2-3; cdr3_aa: CSARAGQGAEDTQYF
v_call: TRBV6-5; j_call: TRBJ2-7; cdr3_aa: CASSYGQGDYEQYF
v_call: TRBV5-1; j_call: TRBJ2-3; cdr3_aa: CASSRLQGSTDTQYF
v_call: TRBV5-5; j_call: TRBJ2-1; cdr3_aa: CASSLAAGWDEQFF
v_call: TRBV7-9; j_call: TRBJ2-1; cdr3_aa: CASSGTSSYNEQFF
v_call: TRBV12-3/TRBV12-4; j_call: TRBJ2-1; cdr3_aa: CASTLWGNEQFF
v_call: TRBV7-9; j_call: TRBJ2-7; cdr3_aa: CASSPGRGNQAYEQYF
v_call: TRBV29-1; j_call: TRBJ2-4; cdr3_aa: CSVELARINIQYF
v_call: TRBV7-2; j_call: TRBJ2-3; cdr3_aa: CASSSPRTPSTDTQYF
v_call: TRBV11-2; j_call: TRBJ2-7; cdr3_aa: CASSSPLQRQGTRSYEQYF
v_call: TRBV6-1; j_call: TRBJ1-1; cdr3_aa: CASNPYSGGRGPEAFF
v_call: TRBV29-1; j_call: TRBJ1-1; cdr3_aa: CSVSFGRGTEAFF
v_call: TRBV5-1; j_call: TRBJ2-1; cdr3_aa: CASSLGGQNEQFF
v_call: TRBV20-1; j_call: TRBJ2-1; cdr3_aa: CSARPDYDNEQFF
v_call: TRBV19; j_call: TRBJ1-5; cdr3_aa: CASSSQGMGNQPQHF
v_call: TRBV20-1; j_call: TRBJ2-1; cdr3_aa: CSARAGGLHNEQFF
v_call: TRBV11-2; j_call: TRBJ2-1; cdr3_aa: CASSSPLFDHNEQFF
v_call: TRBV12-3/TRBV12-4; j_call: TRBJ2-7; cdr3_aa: CASSSSGSSYEQYF
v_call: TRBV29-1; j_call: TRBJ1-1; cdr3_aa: CSVPRGMNTEAFF
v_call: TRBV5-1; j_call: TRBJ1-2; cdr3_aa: CASNLDRGGYGYTF
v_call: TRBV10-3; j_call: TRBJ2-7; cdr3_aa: CAIAPGQLSYEQYF
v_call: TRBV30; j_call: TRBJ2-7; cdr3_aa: CAWWDGIRYEQYF